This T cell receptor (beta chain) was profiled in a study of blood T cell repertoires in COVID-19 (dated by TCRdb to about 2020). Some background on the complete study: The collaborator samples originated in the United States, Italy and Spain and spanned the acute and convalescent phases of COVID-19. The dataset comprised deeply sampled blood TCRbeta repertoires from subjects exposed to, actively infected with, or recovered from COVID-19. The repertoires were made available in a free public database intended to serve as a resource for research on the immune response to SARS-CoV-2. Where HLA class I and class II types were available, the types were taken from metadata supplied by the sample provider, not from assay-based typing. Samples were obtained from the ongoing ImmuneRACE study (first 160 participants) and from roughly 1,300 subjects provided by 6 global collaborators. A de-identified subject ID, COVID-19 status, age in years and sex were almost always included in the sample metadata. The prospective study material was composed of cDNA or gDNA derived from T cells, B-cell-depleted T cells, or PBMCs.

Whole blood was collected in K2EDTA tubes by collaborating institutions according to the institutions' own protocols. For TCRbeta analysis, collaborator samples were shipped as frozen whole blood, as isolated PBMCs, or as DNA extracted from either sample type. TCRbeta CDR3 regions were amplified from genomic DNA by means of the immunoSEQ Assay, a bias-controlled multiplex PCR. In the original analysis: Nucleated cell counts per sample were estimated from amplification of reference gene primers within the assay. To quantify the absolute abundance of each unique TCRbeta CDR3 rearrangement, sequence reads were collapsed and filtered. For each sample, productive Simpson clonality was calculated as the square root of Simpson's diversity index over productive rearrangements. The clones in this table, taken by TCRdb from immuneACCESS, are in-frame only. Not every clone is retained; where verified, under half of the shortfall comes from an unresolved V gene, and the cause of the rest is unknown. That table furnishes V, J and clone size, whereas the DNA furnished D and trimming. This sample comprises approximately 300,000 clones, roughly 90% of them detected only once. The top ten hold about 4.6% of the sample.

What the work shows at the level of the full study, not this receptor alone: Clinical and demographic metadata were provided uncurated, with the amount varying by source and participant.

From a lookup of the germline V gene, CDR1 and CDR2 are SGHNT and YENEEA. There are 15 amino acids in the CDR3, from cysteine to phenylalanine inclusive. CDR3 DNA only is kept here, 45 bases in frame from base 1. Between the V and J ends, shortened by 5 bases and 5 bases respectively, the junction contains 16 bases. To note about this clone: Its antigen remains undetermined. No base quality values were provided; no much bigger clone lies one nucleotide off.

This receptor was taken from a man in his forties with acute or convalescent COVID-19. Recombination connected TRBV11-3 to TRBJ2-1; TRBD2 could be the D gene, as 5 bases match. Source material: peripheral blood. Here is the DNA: TGTGCCAGCAGCCCGCGCCGAGGGAATGACAATGAGCAGTTCTTC. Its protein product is CASSPRRGNDNEQFF.